This T cell receptor beta chain was recovered during a study of T cell clonotyping in hematopoietic cell transplantation. Points on this clone: The antigen remains undetermined.

Findings and limits, study-wide: Broader posttransplant TCR repertoire diversity was predicted by graft donor and pretransplant recipient Inverse Simpson Index values. At the given depth, recipient repertoires were over 97% de novo clonotypes. Cells were unsorted, so CD4 and CD8 contributions were not separated.

Recipient blood drawn about 28 days pretransplant and days 30, 100, 180 after. This table comes from immunoSEQ multiplex PCR, and its TCRdb copy is limited to in-frame clones, with some not included. The sample records around 15,000 clones, approximately 57% being singletons. Germline CDR1 and CDR2: LGHNA and YSLEER. V gave up 0 bases and J gave up 2 bases, with 11 bases separating them. The CDR3 spans 15 residues. This sequence joins TRBV4-3 and TRBJ2-7, with D tentatively TRBD1 or TRBD2 (5 bases each). The clonotype comes from a male patient aged 45-60 years who had an allogeneic stem cell transplant from an unrelated donor, so T cells may come from the graft donor. Some clones in this sample may be carry-over from other donors' samples. The sequencing here drew on PBMCs, taken 30 days after allogeneic stem cell transplant. The CDR3 coding sequence is TGCGCCAGCAGCCAAGACCGAGGGGCCACCTACGAGCAGTACTTC. Amino acids: CASSQDRGATYEQYF.